The 20 T cell receptor beta chains below come from one sample, sequenced in a study of PD-L1 blockade in urothelial cancer. Assay: immunoSEQ multiplex PCR; the TCRdb copy retains only in-frame clones and omits some. The sample gives tens of thousands of clones, roughly 87% of which show up once; approximately 3.5% is in the top ten. This sample comprised PBMCs, obtained around atezolizumab (anti-PD-L1) treatment. The receptors shown here come from a man between 70 and 80 years old with urothelial cancer.

V usage is TRBV7-3 and J usage is TRBJ2-3, with D perhaps matching TRBD2 (6 bases). V lost 0 bases, J lost 4 bases, and 11 bases lay in between. The CDR3 spans 15 residues. Germline V gene sequence: CDR1 SGHTA, CDR2 FQGTGA. Here the CDR3 reads CASSLTAGPADTQYF. In DNA form, the CDR3 reads TGTGCCAGCAGCTTAACTGCGGGGCCCGCAGATACGCAGTATTTT.

The chain carries TRBV13 and TRBJ2-3, with 7 bases aligning to TRBD2. The CDR3 loop spans 15 amino acids. Germline V gene lookup returns CDR1 PRHDT and CDR2 FYEKMQ (reference sequence). With V trimmed by 3 bases and J by 2 bases, 5 bases remained unmatched. The CDR3 sequence is CASSFTSVTTDTQYF. The CDR3 region has the DNA TGTGCCAGCAGCTTTACTAGCGTCACCACAGATACGCAGTATTTT.

This sequence joins TRBV6-4 and TRBJ2-1; perhaps TRBD1 as D (6 bases). CDR1 and CDR2 from the germline V gene are MRHNA and SNTAGT. The CDR3 covers 15 residues. Trimming removed 6 bases from V and 4 bases from J, with 16 bases in between. The CDR3 protein is CASRRETGQYNEQFF. The CDR3 bases are TGTGCCAGCAGAAGAGAAACGGGACAATACAATGAGCAGTTCTTC.

This chain connects TRBV27 to TRBJ2-7; 8 nucleotides agree with TRBD1. Germline assignment: CDR1 MNHEY and CDR2 SMNVEV (reference sequence). This CDR3 spans 15 amino acids. V was pared by 5 bases and J by 5 bases, with 11 bases of the junction left unmatched. The CDR3 DNA sequence: TGTGCCAGCAGTGAGCCCGGACAGGGTTCCCACGAGCAGTACTTC. This encodes CASSEPGQGSHEQYF.

CDR3 DNA sequence: TGTGCCAGCAAAAACAGGGGGCGAAGGTACAATGAGCAGTTCTTC. Translating it yields CASKNRGRRYNEQFF. V gene TRBV21-1 combines with J gene TRBJ2-1; the table calls TRBD1, which could not be checked here. TRBV21-1 is flagged as a pseudogene. The CDR3 is 15 amino acids.

The chain couples TRBV5-8 to TRBJ2-3; 12 positions match TRBD2. The CDR3 loop spans 15 amino acids. Trimming at V came to 5 bases and at J to 4 bases, leaving 5 bases not matched to a gene. CDR1 is SGHTS, CDR2 YDEGEE, per germline. The CDR3: CASRPTSGGPDTQYF. DNA of the CDR3: TGTGCCAGCAGGCCTACTAGCGGGGGGCCAGATACGCAGTATTTT.

This chain links TRBV11-2 with TRBJ2-7, with 7 bases lining up with TRBD2. Germline CDR1 is SGHAT and CDR2 is FQNNGV. This CDR3 comprises 15 residues. Unmatched junction bases numbered 12, after V lost 6 bases and J lost 4 bases. CDR3 in DNA: TGTGCCAGCAGTCCTAATCCGGGACTACAATACGAGCAGTACTTC. Translated: CASSPNPGLQYEQYF.

The chain recombines TRBV13 with TRBJ1-2; D is possibly TRBD1 (5 bases). Germline V CDR1 and CDR2: PRHDT, FYEKMQ (reference sequence). This CDR3 spans 16 amino acids. V was pared by 0 bases and J by 6 bases, with 17 bases between. As DNA, the CDR3 is TGTGCCAGCAGCTTAGGCGGTTGGGCAGGGATCGATGGCTACACCTTC. Translated: CASSLGGWAGIDGYTF.

The rearrangement joins TRBV10-2 to TRBJ2-7; 13 bases agree with TRBD2. The CDR3 has 12 amino acids. Germline V gene lookup returns CDR1 WSHSY and CDR2 SAAADI. CDR3 region: CASRGTSGGAVV. CDR3 bases: TGCGCCAGCAGAGGAACTAGCGGGGGGGCCGTAGTC.

The chain combines TRBV29-1 with TRBJ1-4, with D hard to call. V shed 4 bases and J shed 0 bases, with 18 bases lying between them. Germline lookup yields CDR1 SQVTM and CDR2 ANQGSEA. The CDR3 extends over 17 amino acids. This chain's CDR3 is CSVALVGSYATNEKLFF. The CDR3 nucleotides are TGCAGCGTTGCCTTAGTGGGCAGCTACGCAACTAATGAAAAACTGTTTTTT. Supplemented by reference TRBV29-1 and TRBJ1-4, the full variable domain reads SAVISQKPSRDICQRGTSLTIQCQVDSQVTMMFWYRQQPGQSLTLIATANQGSEATYESGFVIDKFPISRPNLTFSTLTVSNMSPEDSSIYLCSVALVGSYATNEKLFFGSGTQLSVL.

The CDR3 is CASSFVSNQPQHF. CDR3 bases: TGTGCCAGCAGTTTTGTTTCGAATCAGCCCCAGCATTTT. The V gene is TRBV28, the J gene TRBJ1-5, with D unresolved. Germline-derived CDR1 and CDR2 are MDHEN and SYDVKM. V was shortened by 3 bases and J by 4 bases, with 7 bases between the two germline ends. This CDR3 region has 13 residues.

The sample holds a few counts of this clone. This sequence joins TRBV2 and TRBJ2-1; 7 bases agree with TRBD2. The CDR3 contains 13 residues. Germline V lookup: CDR1 SNHLY, CDR2 FYNNEI. V lost 8 bases to trimming and J lost 3 bases; unmatched junction nucleotides: 4. CDR3 bases: TGTGCCAGCTCCGGGGGGAGCTACAATGAGCAGTTCTTC. It is translated as CASSGGSYNEQFF.

The rearrangement links TRBV5-1 to TRBJ1-1, with D unresolved. The CDR3 length is 13 residues. Germline V gene sequence: CDR1 SGHRS, CDR2 YFSETQ. The germline V and J ends were trimmed by 7 bases and 0 bases, with 10 bases remaining between them. The CDR3 sequence is CASALNMNTEAFF. CDR3 DNA: TGCGCCAGCGCCCTGAACATGAACACTGAAGCTTTCTTT.

This clone appeared once. The chain links TRBV5-1 to TRBJ2-7; 9 nucleotides line up with TRBD1. Germline trimming cut 2 bases from V and 0 bases from J; bases unmatched to any gene: 3. The CDR3 extends over 15 amino acids. Looked up from germline, CDR1 is SGHRS and CDR2 is YFSETQ. Here the CDR3 DNA reads TGCGCCAGCAGCTTCTCGGGACAGGGCTCCTACGAGCAGTACTTC. This gives the protein CASSFSGQGSYEQYF.

The chain has TRBV10-2 and TRBJ2-1; the match to TRBD2 covers 8 bases. After removal of 6 bases from V and 0 bases from J, the junction contained 4 bases not matched to a gene. CDR3 size: 15 residues. Germline CDR1 and CDR2: WSHSY and SAAADI. CDR3 DNA sequence: TGCGCCAGCAGGAGGGCGGGAGGCTCCTACAATGAGCAGTTCTTC. Translation: CASRRAGGSYNEQFF.

The gene calls are TRBV11-2 and TRBJ1-1; D possibly corresponds to TRBD1 (5 bases). Looked up from germline, CDR1 is SGHAT and CDR2 is FQNNGV. The V and J ends lost 5 bases and 7 bases respectively, with 17 bases between them. This CDR3 comprises 14 residues. The CDR3 here is CASSGRASGLEAFF. Here the CDR3 DNA reads TGTGCCAGCAGCGGAAGAGCCTCGGGACTTGAAGCTTTCTTT.

The V and J genes are TRBV7-8 and TRBJ1-5; 7 bases agree with TRBD1. The V gene's germline CDR1 is SGHVS and CDR2 FQNEAQ. The CDR3 is 15 residues long. Unmatched junction bases numbered 8, after V lost 4 bases and J lost 5 bases. CDR3 nucleotide sequence: TGTGCCAGCAGCTCAACAGGGGTTGTGGATCAGCCCCAGCATTTT. Its protein is CASSSTGVVDQPQHF.

The gene calls are TRBV14 and TRBJ1-1; D might be TRBD1 (6 bases). Trimming stripped 1 base from V and 3 bases from J, with 12 bases between. CDR3 size: 15 residues. Germline V gene lookup returns CDR1 SGHDN and CDR2 FVKESK. The CDR3 sequence: CASSQGTVLYTEAFF. The DNA of the CDR3 is TGTGCCAGCAGCCAAGGGACAGTACTTTACACTGAAGCTTTCTTT. Together with reference TRBV14 and TRBJ1-1, the CDR3 gives the full variable domain: EAGVTQFPSHSVIEKGQTVTLRCDPISGHDNLYWYRRVMGKEIKFLLHFVKESKQDESGMPNNRFLAERTGGTYSTLKVQPAELEDSGVYFCASSQGTVLYTEAFFGQGTRLTVV.

This sequence joins TRBV5-1 and TRBJ1-2, with 9 bases identical to TRBD1. Losses at the gene ends were 4 bases for V and 7 bases for J; bases not matched to a gene: 20. The CDR3 has 18 residues. CDR1 and CDR2 (germline): SGHRS, YFSETQ. As DNA, the CDR3 is TGCGCCAGCAGCCCAGCGTTGGGACAGGGTCCCAGGGCCCGTGGCTACACCTTC. Its translation is CASSPALGQGPRARGYTF.

In this sample, this clone turned up a few times. This chain uses TRBV7-9 with TRBJ1-2, with TRBD1 matching over 9 bases. V was pared by 5 bases and J by 7 bases, with 11 bases of the junction left unmatched. The CDR3 has 15 amino acids. Germline assignment: CDR1 SEHNR and CDR2 FQNEAQ (reference sequence). The CDR3 sequence is CASSPMTGGALGYTF. The CDR3 nucleotides read TGTGCCAGCAGCCCCATGACAGGGGGGGCTCTTGGCTACACCTTC.